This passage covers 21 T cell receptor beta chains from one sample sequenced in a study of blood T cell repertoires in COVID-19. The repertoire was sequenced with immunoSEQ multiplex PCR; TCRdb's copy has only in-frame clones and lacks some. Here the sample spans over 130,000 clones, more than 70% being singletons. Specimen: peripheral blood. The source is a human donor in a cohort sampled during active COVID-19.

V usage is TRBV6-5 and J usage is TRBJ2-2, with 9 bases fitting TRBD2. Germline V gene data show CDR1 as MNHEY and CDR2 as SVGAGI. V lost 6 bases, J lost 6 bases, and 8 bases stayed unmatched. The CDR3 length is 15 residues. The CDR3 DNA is TGTGCCAGCAGGACCGGCGGGGGGGTCCCCGGGGAGCTGTTTTTT. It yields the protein CASRTGGGVPGELFF.

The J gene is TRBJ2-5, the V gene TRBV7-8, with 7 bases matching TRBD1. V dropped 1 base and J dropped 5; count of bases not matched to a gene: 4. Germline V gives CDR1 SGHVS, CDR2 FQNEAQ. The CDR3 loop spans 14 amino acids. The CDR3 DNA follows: TGTGCCAGCAGCTTAGACAGGGGCAGGGAGACCCAGTACTTC. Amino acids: CASSLDRGRETQYF. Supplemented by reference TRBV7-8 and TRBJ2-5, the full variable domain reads GAGVSQSPRYKVAKRGQDVALRCDPISGHVSLFWYQQALGQGPEFLTYFQNEAQLDKSGLPSDRFFAERPEGSVSTLKIQRTQQEDSAVYLCASSLDRGRETQYFGPGTRLLVL.

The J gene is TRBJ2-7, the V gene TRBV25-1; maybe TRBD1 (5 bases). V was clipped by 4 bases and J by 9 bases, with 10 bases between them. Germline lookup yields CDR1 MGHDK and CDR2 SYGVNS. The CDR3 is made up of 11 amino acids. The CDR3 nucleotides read TGTGCCAGCAGTGCCACAGGAGCGCAGTACTTC. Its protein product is CASSATGAQYF.

CDR3 DNA sequence: TGTGCCAGCAGCCGGACAAGCGCCGAGACCCAGTACTTC. Its protein is CASSRTSAETQYF. The rearrangement joins TRBV9 to TRBJ2-5; a possible D gene is TRBD1 (5 bases). Germline loops: CDR1 SGDLS, CDR2 YYNGEE. The CDR3 sequence is 13 residues long. V was shortened by 4 bases and J by 5 bases, with 12 bases between the two germline ends.

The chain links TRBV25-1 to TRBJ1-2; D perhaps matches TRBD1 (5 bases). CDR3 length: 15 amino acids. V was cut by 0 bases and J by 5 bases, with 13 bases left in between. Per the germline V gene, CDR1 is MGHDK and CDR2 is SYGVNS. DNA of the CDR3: TGTGCCAGCAGTGAATATATTCGAGGGACTTATGGCTACACCTTC. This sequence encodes CASSEYIRGTYGYTF.

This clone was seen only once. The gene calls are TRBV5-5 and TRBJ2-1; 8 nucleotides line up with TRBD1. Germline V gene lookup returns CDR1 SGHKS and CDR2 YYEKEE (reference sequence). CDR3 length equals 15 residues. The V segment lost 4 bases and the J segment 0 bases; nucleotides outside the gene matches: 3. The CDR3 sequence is CASSAGQGSYNEQFF. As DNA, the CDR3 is TGTGCCAGCAGCGCAGGACAGGGCTCCTACAATGAGCAGTTCTTC.

Here the CDR3 reads CASSPSRQETQYF. Written as DNA, the CDR3 is TGTGCCAGCTCACCGTCACGGCAAGAGACCCAGTACTTC. The chain employs TRBV18 and TRBJ2-5; D remains unclear. The CDR3 runs 13 residues. Looked up from germline, CDR1 is KGHSH and CDR2 is LQKENI. Trimming cost V 3 bases and J 2 bases, with 7 bases left between them. The full variable domain, completed using reference TRBV18 and TRBJ2-5, is NAGVMQNPRHLVRRRGQEARLRCSPMKGHSHVYWYRQLPEEGLKFMVYLQKENIIDESGMPKERFSAEFPKEGPSILRIQQVVRGDSAAYFCASSPSRQETQYFGPGTRLLVL.

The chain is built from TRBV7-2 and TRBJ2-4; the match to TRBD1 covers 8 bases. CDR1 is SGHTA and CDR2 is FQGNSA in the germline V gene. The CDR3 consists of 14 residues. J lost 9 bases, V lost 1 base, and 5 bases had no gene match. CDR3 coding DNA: TGTGCCAGCAGCTTAGGGCAGGGGGCGGCCATTCAGTACTTC. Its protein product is CASSLGQGAAIQYF.

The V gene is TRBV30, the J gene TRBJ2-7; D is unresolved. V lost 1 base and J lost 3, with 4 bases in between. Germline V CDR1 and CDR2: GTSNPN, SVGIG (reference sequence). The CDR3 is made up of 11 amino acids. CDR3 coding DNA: TGTGCCTGGAGTGGCAGCTACGAGCAGTACTTC. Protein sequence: CAWSGSYEQYF.

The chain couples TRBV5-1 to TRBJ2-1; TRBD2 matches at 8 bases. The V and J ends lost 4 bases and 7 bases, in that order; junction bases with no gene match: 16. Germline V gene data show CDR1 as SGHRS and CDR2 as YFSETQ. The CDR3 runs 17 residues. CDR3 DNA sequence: TGCGCCAGCAGCCCAGGGTCCAGGACTAGCATTTCGAATGAGCAGTTCTTC. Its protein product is CASSPGSRTSISNEQFF.

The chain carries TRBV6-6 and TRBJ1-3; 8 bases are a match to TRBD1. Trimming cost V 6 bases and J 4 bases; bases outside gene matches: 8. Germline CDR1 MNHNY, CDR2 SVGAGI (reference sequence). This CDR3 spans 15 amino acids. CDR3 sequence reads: CASSTGQARGNTIYF. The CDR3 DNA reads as TGTGCCAGCAGCACGGGACAGGCCCGCGGAAACACCATATATTTT.

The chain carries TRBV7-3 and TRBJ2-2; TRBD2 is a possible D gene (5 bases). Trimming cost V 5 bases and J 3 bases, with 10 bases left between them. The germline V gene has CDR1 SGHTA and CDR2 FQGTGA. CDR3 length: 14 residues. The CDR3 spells CASSPTGYTGELFF. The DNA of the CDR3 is TGTGCCAGCAGCCCGACGGGGTACACCGGGGAGCTGTTTTTT.

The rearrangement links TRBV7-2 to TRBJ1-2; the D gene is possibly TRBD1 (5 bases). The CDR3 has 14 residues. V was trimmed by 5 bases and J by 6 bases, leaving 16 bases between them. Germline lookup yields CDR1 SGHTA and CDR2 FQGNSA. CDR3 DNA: TGTGCCAGCAGCCCTCCGGGGGGGTTAAATGGCTACACCTTC. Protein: CASSPPGGLNGYTF.

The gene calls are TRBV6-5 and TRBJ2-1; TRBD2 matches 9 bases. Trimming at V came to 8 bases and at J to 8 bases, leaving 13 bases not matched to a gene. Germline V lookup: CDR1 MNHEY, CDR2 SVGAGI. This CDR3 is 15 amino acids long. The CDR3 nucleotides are TGTGCCAGCGGGCCCTCCAGCGGGGGGAGGGATGAGCAGTTCTTC. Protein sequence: CASGPSSGGRDEQFF.

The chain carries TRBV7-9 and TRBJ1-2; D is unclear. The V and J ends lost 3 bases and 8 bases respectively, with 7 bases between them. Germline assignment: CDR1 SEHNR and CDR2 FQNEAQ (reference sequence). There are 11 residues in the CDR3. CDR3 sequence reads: CASSLQVGYTF. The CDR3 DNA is TGTGCCAGCAGCTTGCAGGTCGGCTACACCTTC.

The CDR3 sequence is CASSQSQGAGYTF. The CDR3 nucleotides are TGTGCCAGCAGCCAAAGCCAGGGGGCTGGCTACACCTTC. V is TRBV3-1 (or the pseudogene TRBV3-2) and J is TRBJ1-2; 8 bases are shared with TRBD1. Germline CDR1 and CDR2: LGHDT and YNNKEL (reference sequence). The CDR3 is 13 residues long. V lost 2 bases, J lost 7 bases, and 3 bases stayed unmatched.

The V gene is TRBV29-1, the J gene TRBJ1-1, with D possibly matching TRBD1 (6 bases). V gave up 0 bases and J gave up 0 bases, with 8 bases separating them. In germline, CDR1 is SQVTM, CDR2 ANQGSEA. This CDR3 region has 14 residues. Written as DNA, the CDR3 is TGCAGCGTTGAAGATCCAGGGGTGAACACTGAAGCTTTCTTT. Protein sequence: CSVEDPGVNTEAFF.

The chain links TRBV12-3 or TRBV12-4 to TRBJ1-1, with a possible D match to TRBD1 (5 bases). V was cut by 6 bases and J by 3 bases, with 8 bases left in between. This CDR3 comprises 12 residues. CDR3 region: CASRSGYTEAFF. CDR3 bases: TGTGCCAGCAGATCAGGGTACACTGAAGCTTTCTTT.

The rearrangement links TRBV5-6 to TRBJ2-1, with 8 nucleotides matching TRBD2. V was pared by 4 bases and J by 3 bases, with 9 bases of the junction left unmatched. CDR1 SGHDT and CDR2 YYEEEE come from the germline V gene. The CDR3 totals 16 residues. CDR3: CASSADGGALYNEQFF. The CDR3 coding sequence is TGTGCCAGCAGCGCGGACGGGGGGGCCCTCTACAATGAGCAGTTCTTC.

This chain's CDR3 is CSAGGLIQETQYF. CDR3 DNA sequence: TGCAGCGCCGGAGGACTGATACAAGAGACCCAGTACTTC. The chain uses TRBV29-1 and TRBJ2-5; D might be TRBD2 (5 bases). V was trimmed by 7 bases and J by 2 bases, leaving 14 bases between them. Germline-derived CDR1 and CDR2 are SQVTM and ANQGSEA. The CDR3 runs 13 residues.

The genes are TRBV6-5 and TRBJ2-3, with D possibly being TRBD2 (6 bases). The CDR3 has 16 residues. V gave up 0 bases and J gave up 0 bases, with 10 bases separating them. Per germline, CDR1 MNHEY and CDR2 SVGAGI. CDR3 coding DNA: TGTGCCAGCAGTTACTCGATCCGGGGGAGCACAGATACGCAGTATTTT. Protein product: CASSYSIRGSTDTQYF.